The rows below give T cell receptor beta chains drawn from one sample of a study of blood T cell repertoires in COVID-19. Libraries were prepared by immunoSEQ multiplex PCR; TCRdb keeps only in-frame clonotypes and omits some of them. The sample comprises roughly 160,000 clones, 70% to 80% of which are singletons, and approximately 7.6% rests with the top ten. The sample was peripheral blood. These receptor sequences come from a woman aged 55-75 years with COVID-19, enrolled during active disease. The CDR3 runs from the conserved cysteine through the conserved F or W. The D gene is left open where the match is weak. Clone size is not always given. Where it is, it says once, few, many or a class for expanded clones.

d_call	j_call	clone_size	v_call	cdr3_aa	cdr3_nt
TRBD2	TRBJ2-1	NA	TRBV9	CASSARVAGVNEQFF	TGTGCCAGCAGCGCGAGAGTAGCGGGGGTAAATGAGCAGTTCTTC
TRBD2	TRBJ2-7	NA	TRBV15	CATSREGGGYEQYF	TGTGCCACCAGCAGAGAAGGCGGGGGGTACGAGCAGTACTTC
TRBD1	TRBJ1-4	once	TRBV11-2	CASSSGQGFNEKLFF	TGTGCCAGCAGCTCGGGACAGGGGTTTAATGAAAAACTGTTTTTT
NA	TRBJ2-2	NA	TRBV28	CASSTHPNTGELFF	TGTGCCAGCAGTACACACCCGAACACCGGGGAGCTGTTTTTT
NA	TRBJ1-6	once	TRBV2	CASSEIRGNSPLHF	TGTGCCAGCAGTGAAATCCGGGGTAATTCACCCCTCCACTTT
TRBD1	TRBJ1-1	NA	TRBV12-5	CASGLGQGAITEAFF	TGTGCTAGTGGTCTCGGACAGGGGGCCATCACTGAAGCTTTCTTT
NA	TRBJ1-5	once	TRBV19	CASSMDNNQPQHF	TGTGCCAGTAGTATGGACAACAATCAGCCCCAGCATTTT
TRBD1	TRBJ1-6	NA	TRBV7-6	CASSIRTGEDSPLHF	TGTGCCAGCAGCATCCGGACAGGGGAGGACTCACCCCTCCACTTT
NA	TRBJ2-1	once	TRBV6-2/TRBV6-3	CASSYIVLGGVSSYNEQFF	TGTGCCAGCAGTTACATTGTACTGGGGGGTGTAAGCTCCTACAATGAGCAGTTCTTC
NA	TRBJ2-7	few	TRBV18	CASSQQGGYEQYF	TGTGCCAGCTCACAACAGGGTGGGTACGAGCAGTACTTC
TRBD2	TRBJ2-7	NA	TRBV3-1/TRBV3-2	CASSQGRTSGTNEQYF	TGTGCCAGCAGCCAAGGTAGGACTAGCGGGACCAACGAGCAGTACTTC
NA	TRBJ2-5	NA	TRBV20-1	CSASPRGRRQETQYF	TGCAGTGCTAGTCCCAGGGGTCGAAGGCAAGAGACCCAGTACTTC
TRBD1	TRBJ2-5	NA	TRBV10-3	CAIRPTGGAETQYF	TGTGCCATCAGACCCACAGGGGGCGCGGAGACCCAGTACTTC
NA	TRBJ2-7	NA	TRBV12-1	CASSSQLTSGRPEQYF	TGTGCCAGCAGCTCTCAACTGACTAGCGGGAGGCCCGAGCAGTACTTC
NA	TRBJ2-7	NA	TRBV2	CASRGQYYEQYF	TGTGCCAGCCGTGGACAATACTACGAGCAGTACTTC
TRBD2	TRBJ2-5	NA	TRBV27	CASSSALGGRETQYF	TGTGCCAGCAGTTCGGCGCTGGGAGGGCGAGAGACCCAGTACTTC
TRBD1	TRBJ1-6	NA	TRBV30	CAWDGQGPNSPLHF	TGTGCCTGGGACGGACAGGGACCCAATTCACCCCTCCACTTT
NA	TRBJ2-7	NA	TRBV6-6	CASSDTHSYEQYF	TGTGCCAGCAGTGACACACACTCCTACGAGCAGTACTTC
TRBD2	TRBJ2-3	NA	TRBV27	CASSRGRRTDTQYF	TGTGCCAGCAGTCGCGGGAGGCGCACAGATACGCAGTATTTT
TRBD2	TRBJ2-3	NA	TRBV5-4	CASSLAGNTDTQYF	TGTGCCAGCTCCTTAGCGGGGAACACAGATACGCAGTATTTT
TRBD1	TRBJ1-2	NA	TRBV5-5	CASSLGQGGYYGYTF	TGTGCCAGCAGCTTGGGGCAGGGGGGTTACTATGGCTACACCTTC
NA	TRBJ1-5	NA	TRBV6-5	CASRDISNQPQHF	TGTGCCAGCAGGGACATAAGCAATCAGCCCCAGCATTTT
NA	TRBJ2-6	NA	TRBV3-1/TRBV3-2	CASSPWRSGANVLTF	TGTGCCAGCAGCCCTTGGAGATCTGGGGCCAACGTCCTGACTTTC
NA	TRBJ1-2	once	TRBV5-4	CASSLSGLHGYTF	TGTGCCAGCAGCTTGTCAGGGTTGCATGGCTACACCTTC
TRBD2	TRBJ2-5	NA	TRBV4-1	CASSQDGDTRLAVQETQYF	TGCGCCAGCAGCCAAGATGGGGACACCCGACTAGCGGTTCAAGAGACCCAGTACTTC
NA	TRBJ2-1	NA	TRBV9	CASSVAGGTAVEQFF	TGTGCCAGCAGCGTAGCTGGGGGGACGGCGGTTGAGCAGTTCTTC
NA	TRBJ1-1	NA	TRBV30	CAWTYSRGTEAFF	TGTGCCTGGACTTACAGTCGGGGCACTGAAGCTTTCTTT
TRBD1	TRBJ1-2	NA	TRBV4-2	CASSQDRGQVEYGYTF	TGTGCCAGCAGCCAAGATCGGGGACAGGTAGAATATGGCTACACCTTC
NA	TRBJ1-2	NA	TRBV11-2	CASSFQHGFGYTF	TGTGCCAGCAGCTTTCAACACGGGTTCGGCTACACCTTC
NA	TRBJ2-1	NA	TRBV19	CASSIDRTAYNEQFF	TGTGCCAGTAGTATAGACCGGACAGCCTACAATGAGCAGTTCTTC
TRBD1	TRBJ1-5	NA	TRBV2	CASSPSGGVNQPQHF	TGTGCCAGCAGTCCCTCAGGGGGCGTCAATCAGCCCCAGCATTTT
NA	TRBJ2-1	NA	TRBV7-3	CASSLRRETRQYNEQFF	TGTGCCAGCAGCTTAAGGCGTGAGACTAGACAGTACAATGAGCAGTTCTTC
NA	TRBJ2-5	NA	TRBV18	CASSPFRGETQYF	TGTGCCAGCTCACCGTTCAGGGGAGAGACCCAGTACTTC
TRBD1	TRBJ2-2	NA	TRBV5-1	CASSSGTVNTGELFF	TGCGCCAGCAGCTCCGGGACAGTGAACACCGGGGAGCTGTTTTTT
NA	TRBJ1-6	few	TRBV4-2	CASSQDPERDSPLHF	TGTGCCAGCAGCCAAGATCCCGAGCGGGATTCACCCCTCCACTTT
NA	TRBJ1-2	once	TRBV5-4	CASSLGTKPGQVYGYTF	TGTGCCAGCAGCTTGGGTACTAAGCCGGGACAAGTCTATGGCTACACCTTC
NA	TRBJ1-1	NA	TRBV28	CASSLGPGQQDPGTEAFF	TGTGCCAGCAGCTTAGGTCCTGGGCAACAGGACCCCGGGACTGAAGCTTTCTTT
NA	TRBJ1-4	NA	TRBV19	CASSPGGRVPSWFF	TGTGCCAGTAGCCCCGGGGGGAGAGTACCTTCTTGGTTTTTT
NA	TRBJ1-6	many	TRBV5-4	CASSFRGSPLHF	TGTGCCAGCAGCTTCAGGGGTTCACCCCTCCACTTT
TRBD1	TRBJ1-2	few	TRBV5-4	CASSLTGQGAGGYTF	TGTGCCAGCAGCCTAACGGGACAGGGGGCTGGAGGCTACACCTTC
NA	TRBJ2-7	NA	TRBV25-1	CASSGQTSYEQYF	TGTGCCAGCAGTGGACAGACCTCCTACGAGCAGTACTTC
TRBD2	TRBJ2-5	NA	TRBV7-3	CASSPGTSGRVVQETQYF	TGTGCCAGCAGCCCCGGGACTAGCGGGAGGGTGGTTCAAGAGACCCAGTACTTC
NA	TRBJ2-5	NA	TRBV5-1	CASSSSGGRETQYF	TGCGCCAGCAGCAGCTCAGGGGGGAGAGAGACCCAGTACTTC
TRBD1	TRBJ2-5	NA	TRBV5-1	CASSFQGVGGETQYF	TGCGCCAGCAGCTTCCAGGGGGTCGGTGGTGAGACCCAGTACTTC
NA	TRBJ2-7	NA	TRBV28	CATQLAGKGYEQYF	TGTGCCACCCAGTTAGCAGGGAAAGGCTACGAGCAGTACTTC
TRBD1	TRBJ2-3	many	TRBV10-3	CAISESDRGYTSTDTQYF	TGTGCCATCAGTGAGTCTGACAGGGGCTACACTAGCACAGATACGCAGTATTTT
NA	TRBJ1-4	NA	TRBV28	CASTPPNPAGNEKLFF	TGTGCCAGCACCCCTCCCAATCCCGCGGGTAATGAAAAACTGTTTTTT
NA	TRBJ1-3	NA	TRBV29-1	CSVVGAGNTIYF	TGCAGTGTGGTGGGCGCTGGAAACACCATATATTTT
NA	TRBJ1-1	NA	TRBV29-1	CSVEDPEGVNTEAFF	TGCAGCGTTGAAGATCCAGAGGGGGTGAACACTGAAGCTTTCTTT
NA	TRBJ1-1	NA	TRBV27	CASKRGGTEAFF	TGTGCCAGTAAAAGGGGTGGCACTGAAGCTTTCTTT
TRBD1	TRBJ1-3	NA	TRBV11-2	CASSGRTGLAGNTIYF	TGTGCCAGCAGCGGTCGGACAGGGTTAGCTGGAAACACCATATATTTT
NA	TRBJ1-1	NA	TRBV14	CASRGSLVEGGDTEAFF	TGTGCCAGCAGGGGTTCCCTTGTGGAGGGCGGGGACACTGAAGCTTTCTTT
NA	TRBJ2-3	few	TRBV7-2	CASSLARGTDTQYF	TGTGCCAGCAGCTTAGCCCGGGGCACAGATACGCAGTATTTT
NA	TRBJ1-2	NA	TRBV2	CASSPGGDNYGYTF	TGTGCCAGCAGTCCCGGGGGAGACAACTATGGCTACACCTTC